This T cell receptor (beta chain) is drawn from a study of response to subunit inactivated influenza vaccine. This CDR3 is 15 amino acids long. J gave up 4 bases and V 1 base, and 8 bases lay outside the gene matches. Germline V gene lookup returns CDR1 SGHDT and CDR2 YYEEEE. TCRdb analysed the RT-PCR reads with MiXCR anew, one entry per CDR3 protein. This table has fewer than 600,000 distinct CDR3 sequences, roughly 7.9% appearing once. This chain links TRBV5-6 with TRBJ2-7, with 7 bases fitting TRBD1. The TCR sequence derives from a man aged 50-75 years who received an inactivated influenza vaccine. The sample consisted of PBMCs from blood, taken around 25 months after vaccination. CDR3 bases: TGTGCCAGCAGCTTGTTTAGGACAGGACTTTACGAGCAGTACTTC. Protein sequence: CASSLFRTGLYEQYF.